Listed below are T cell receptor beta chains from one sample, sequenced in a study of shared T cell receptors in the human thymus. Sequencing used immunoSEQ multiplex PCR; TCRdb keeps in-frame clones, though not all of them. The profile covers roughly 660,000 clones, with around 87% appearing a single time and 0.0095% to 0.013% taken by the ten largest. This sample was also put to use in a study of human thymus T cells.

The sample was thymocytes. Receptors originate from a boy in the first two years of life with a congenital heart defect. Both conserved end residues are part of each CDR3. The order of the fields is V gene, J gene, D gene, clone size, CDR3 DNA, CDR3 protein. A D gene is named only where the DNA matches it firmly. Only some rows state a clone size, as once, few, many or a class for expanded clones.

TRBV28	TRBJ2-7	NA	once	TGTGCCAGCAGTTTAGGCCACTCCTACGAGCAGTACTTC	CASSLGHSYEQYF
TRBV6-4	TRBJ1-4	NA	NA	TGTGCCAGCACTCACGCGGGCCGGAGGGCCCGGGATGAAAAACTGTTTTTT	CASTHAGRRARDEKLFF
TRBV7-9	TRBJ2-4	TRBD2	NA	TGTGCCAGCAGCGGTGGGGGACTAGCAACGACCGATGGGAACATTCAGTACTTC	CASSGGGLATTDGNIQYF
TRBV5-5	TRBJ2-1	NA	NA	TGTGCCAGCAGCTTGGGACCTCGGGGCTCCTACAATGAGCAGTTCTTC	CASSLGPRGSYNEQFF
TRBV27	TRBJ2-3	TRBD1	few	TGTGCCAGCAGTTTTGGGCGGGAAAGTGGGACAGGGGGCTTTACAGATACGCAGTATTTT	CASSFGRESGTGGFTDTQYF
TRBV7-2	TRBJ2-2	NA	NA	TGTGCCAGCAGCCCAGAGGGACTTTCGAACACCGGGGAGCTGTTTTTT	CASSPEGLSNTGELFF
TRBV6-1	TRBJ1-5	TRBD1	NA	TGTGCCAGCAGTGGGGACAGGGGTGACAATCAGCCCCAGCATTTT	CASSGDRGDNQPQHF
TRBV11-2	TRBJ1-4	NA	once	TGTGCCAGCAGCTTAGGCGAAGGCGGGGGCGCAGACGAAAAACTGTTTTTT	CASSLGEGGGADEKLFF
TRBV7-2	TRBJ2-7	TRBD2	NA	TGTGCCAGCAGCTCCCGACTAGCGACCTACGAGCAGTACTTC	CASSSRLATYEQYF
TRBV6-5	TRBJ1-2	TRBD1	NA	TGTGCCAGCAGTGAGGACAGGGCCCTGTCCACCTTC	CASSEDRALSTF
TRBV7-2	TRBJ2-7	TRBD2	NA	TGTGCCAGCAGCGATCATATAGCGGGAGGTCCCAAAGGGACCTACGAGCAGTACTTC	CASSDHIAGGPKGTYEQYF
TRBV6-4	TRBJ2-7	TRBD2	NA	TGTGCCAGCAGTGACCCCCGACTAGCGGGAGAGAGGTCCTACGAGCAGTACTTC	CASSDPRLAGERSYEQYF
TRBV19	TRBJ1-1	NA	NA	TGTGCCAGTAGTATGGTGGGGCCGCCCTTGGTTTTCTTT	CASSMVGPPLVFF
TRBV19	TRBJ2-7	NA	NA	TGTGCCAGTAGTATGGCGGGAATAGCTGGCTACGAGCAGTACTTC	CASSMAGIAGYEQYF
TRBV19	TRBJ2-4	NA	NA	TGTGCCAGTAGGCGAGGGGGCAAAAACATTCAGTACTTC	CASRRGGKNIQYF
TRBV6-4	TRBJ2-3	NA	NA	TGTGCCAGCAGTGACGGTATGGTGGGCTCGAATCCCACAGATACGCAGTATTTT	CASSDGMVGSNPTDTQYF
TRBV2	TRBJ2-5	TRBD1	once	TGTGCCAGCCGGGACAGGGGAGAGAAAGAGACCCAGTACTTC	CASRDRGEKETQYF
TRBV28	TRBJ2-7	TRBD1	NA	TGTGCCACCCTACCGGGACAGGGGACCTACGAGCAGTACTTC	CATLPGQGTYEQYF
TRBV4-1	TRBJ2-7	TRBD2	NA	TGCGCCAGCAGCCACCTAGCGGTCCCTGGCAGGTCCTACGAGCAGTACTTC	CASSHLAVPGRSYEQYF
TRBV7-2	TRBJ2-3	TRBD1	NA	TGTGCCAGCAGCTTAGAAGGACAGGGCACAGATACGCAGTATTTT	CASSLEGQGTDTQYF
TRBV21-1	TRBJ1-1	NA	NA	TGTGCCAGCAGCAAAGGAGGGAGAGATTGTGGGGACACTGAAGCTTTCTTT	CASSKGGRDCGDTEAFF
TRBV6-1	TRBJ2-7	TRBD1	NA	TGTGCCAGCAGCTTGGACAGGGGGTTTTACGAGCAGTACTTC	CASSLDRGFYEQYF
TRBV18	TRBJ2-5	TRBD2	NA	TGTGCCAGCTCACCACCTAGCGGGAGTACGGAGACCCAGTACTTC	CASSPPSGSTETQYF
TRBV15	TRBJ2-7	TRBD1	NA	TGTGCCACCACCACCGACAGGGGACTGGACACCTACGAGCAGTACTTC	CATTTDRGLDTYEQYF
TRBV2	TRBJ2-1	TRBD2	NA	TGTGCCAGCAGGCCCGGGACTAGCGGGTACAATGAGCAGTTCTTC	CASRPGTSGYNEQFF
TRBV30	TRBJ1-1	NA	once	TGTGCCTGGAGTGTAAAATCGGTGAGTGAGGGCGAAACTGAAGCTTTCTTT	CAWSVKSVSEGETEAFF
TRBV5-4	TRBJ2-1	TRBD1	NA	TGTGCCAGCAGCTCAGTCCCGGGACAGGGAACGGGGGCCTACAATGAGCAGTTCTTC	CASSSVPGQGTGAYNEQFF
TRBV25-1	TRBJ2-7	NA	once	TGTGCCAGCAGCCCGATCGGGACTGCCTCCTACGAGCAGTACTTC	CASSPIGTASYEQYF
TRBV7-9	TRBJ2-1	TRBD2	NA	TGTGCCAGCAGCAATAACGGGACTAGCAGTAACAATGAGCAGTTCTTC	CASSNNGTSSNNEQFF
TRBV4-1	TRBJ2-2	NA	NA	TGCGCCAGCAGCCAAGGGAGGAGGGGAGGAACCGGGGAGCTGTTTTTT	CASSQGRRGGTGELFF
TRBV4-3	TRBJ2-1	TRBD2	NA	TGCGCCAGCAGCCAATACGCGGGAGCCTACAATGAGCAGTTCTTC	CASSQYAGAYNEQFF
TRBV27	TRBJ1-2	NA	NA	TGTGCCAGCAGTTTATCACCCAAAAGCGTACCACTCTATGGCTACACCTTC	CASSLSPKSVPLYGYTF
TRBV27	TRBJ2-7	NA	NA	TGTGCCAGCAGTCCCCCCGGAGGAGGGGACGAGCAGTACTTC	CASSPPGGGDEQYF
TRBV15	TRBJ1-2	NA	NA	TGTGCCACCAGCAGAGGTCACCAGGGGATGGATGGCTACACCTTC	CATSRGHQGMDGYTF
TRBV4-1	TRBJ1-2	NA	NA	TGCGCCAGCAGCCAAGACTACGACGGGAACTATGGCTACACCTTC	CASSQDYDGNYGYTF
TRBV10-3	TRBJ2-3	TRBD2	NA	TGTGCCATCAGTGGCACTAGCGGGAGAGGCACAGATACGCAGTATTTT	CAISGTSGRGTDTQYF
TRBV27	TRBJ2-2	NA	NA	TGTGCCAGCAGTTTGTCGCACCTATATTACACCGGGGAGCTGTTTTTT	CASSLSHLYYTGELFF
TRBV28	TRBJ2-2	TRBD2	NA	TGTGCCACCCGGGGGGGGGACACCGGGGAGCTGTTTTTT	CATRGGDTGELFF
TRBV5-1	TRBJ2-5	TRBD2	NA	TGCGCCAGCAGCGGGGGGACTAGCGGTGATCAAGAGACCCAGTACTTC	CASSGGTSGDQETQYF
TRBV29-1	TRBJ1-4	TRBD1	NA	TGCAGCGTCGCAACAGGGGCAACTAATGAAAAACTGTTTTTT	CSVATGATNEKLFF
TRBV4-1	TRBJ1-5	TRBD1	NA	TGCGCCAGCAGCCAAACCTGGGGGGGACAGGTCAATCAGCCCCAGCATTTT	CASSQTWGGQVNQPQHF
TRBV15	TRBJ2-7	TRBD1	NA	TGTGCCACCAGCAGGAACCCGGGACAGGGGGCCTACGAGCAGTACTTC	CATSRNPGQGAYEQYF
TRBV4-2	TRBJ1-2	NA	NA	TGTGCCAGCAGCCAAGAGCTAAGGGAGGATGGCTACACCTTC	CASSQELREDGYTF
TRBV7-2	TRBJ2-3	NA	NA	TGTGCCAGCAGCTTAGGGCGGAGGGCAGATACGCAGTATTTT	CASSLGRRADTQYF
TRBV15	TRBJ1-1	NA	once	TGTGCCACCAGCAGAGAGATTCCAACCCGGGGAGGGAACACTGAAGCTTTCTTT	CATSREIPTRGGNTEAFF
TRBV30	TRBJ2-7	TRBD2	NA	TGTGCCTGGAGCTATTCAGGGACTAGCGGGACCCTAAGCTCCTACGAGCAGTACTTC	CAWSYSGTSGTLSSYEQYF
TRBV4-3	TRBJ2-1	TRBD2	NA	TGCGCCAGCAGCCAAGCCCTAGCGGGCTCCAATGAGCAGTTCTTC	CASSQALAGSNEQFF
TRBV7-2	TRBJ2-7	TRBD2	NA	TGTGCCAGCAGCGCGTTAGCGGGAGGGCGGGGATACGAGCAGTACTTC	CASSALAGGRGYEQYF
TRBV12-5	TRBJ2-5	TRBD1	NA	TGTGCTAGTGGTTTGGTAGGGCTGGGACAGGCGATCCAAGAGACCCAGTACTTC	CASGLVGLGQAIQETQYF
TRBV10-3	TRBJ2-1	TRBD2	NA	TGTGCCATCAGTGTGGCGTCTAGCGGGGACAATGAGCAGTTCTTC	CAISVASSGDNEQFF
TRBV28	TRBJ1-2	NA	NA	TGTGCCAGCACCCCCGCAGTGACAGGCCTGGATGGCTACACCTTC	CASTPAVTGLDGYTF
TRBV27	TRBJ2-5	NA	NA	TGTGCCAGCAGTTTATCTTCATCGAGGGCGGGAACCCCCCCCACCCAAGAGACCCAGTACTTC	CASSLSSSRAGTPPTQETQYF
TRBV2	TRBJ1-3	NA	NA	TGTGCCAGCAGTGAAGACGAGAGAACCATATATTTT	CASSEDERTIYF
TRBV28	TRBJ1-2	TRBD1	NA	TGTGCCAGCAGTCGCCCTCCGGGACAGGGAAACTATGGCTACACCTTC	CASSRPPGQGNYGYTF
TRBV4-3	TRBJ1-4	NA	NA	TGCGCCAGCAGCCAAGAAGAGGGCGGCCAGAGGGGGAAACTGTTTTTT	CASSQEEGGQRGKLFF
TRBV19	TRBJ2-7	TRBD2	NA	TGTGCCAGTAGTTCGGGGGGCGGGGGGCTCCCGACGACTACTCCGCCCTACGAGCAGTACTTC	CASSSGGGGLPTTTPPYEQYF
TRBV2	TRBJ1-2	TRBD1	NA	TGTGCCAGCAGTGAAGCGCTTCGGAGACAGGGGGTCTATGGCTACACCTTC	CASSEALRRQGVYGYTF